Reported below is one T cell receptor (beta chain). This sample was included in a study of OX40 agonist ivuxolimab in advanced cancers. Measured with immunoSEQ multiplex PCR; TCRdb has only the in-frame clones, and not every one. The table records tens of thousands of clones, approximately 80% of them present only once. J gave up 1 base and V 8 bases, and 11 bases lay outside the gene matches. CDR3 length: 16 amino acids. CDR1 MDHEN and CDR2 SYDVKM come from the germline V gene. The TCR was taken from an adult with an advanced solid tumor such as melanoma, head and neck, liver or kidney cancer. The V call is TRBV28, the J call TRBJ1-5; 7 nucleotides match TRBD1. Here the sequenced sample was CD4+ or CD8+ T cells sorted from blood, taken in a trial of the OX40 agonist ivuxolimab. CDR3 loop: CASSQGSMVSNQPQHF. CDR3 sequence (DNA): TGTGCCAGCTCACAGGGGTCTATGGTGAGCAATCAGCCCCAGCATTTT.